This record looks at one T cell receptor (beta chain) sequence and its context. The data originate from a study of tumor-infiltrating lymphocytes in primary liver carcinoma. Across the whole study: T1-T3 N0M0 was the stage of the tumors, which were about 4 to 10 cm across.

For blood RNA, unsorted whole blood served as the source, and germline DNA was extracted too. Enrolled patients were chronically infected with HBV and treatment-naive. Germline lookup yields CDR1 SGHTA and CDR2 FQGTGA. Deletions cut 6 bases from V and 2 bases from J, with 15 bases between. The CDR3 consists of 15 residues. The template, approximately 500 ng total RNA, yielded TCR beta cDNA made with a constant-region primer. Sequencing libraries for TCR beta derived from three nested multiplex PCR rounds that used slightly modified ARM-PCR. Two initial PCR rounds of approximately 10 cycles each paired TRBV1-TRBV30 forward primers with a C-beta reverse primer. TCRdb re-derived calls from the multiplex PCR reads in MiXCR, one entry per CDR3 protein. The sample has hundreds of thousands of distinct CDR3 sequences, about 50% seen once.

This TCR was recovered from a woman aged 25 to 45 with primary liver carcinoma and hepatitis B virus infection. The V call is TRBV7-3, the J call TRBJ2-3, with D hard to call. The sample was peripheral blood. This chain's CDR3 is CASSRYGRVTDTQYF. In DNA form, the CDR3 reads TGTGCCAGCAGTCGCTACGGACGAGTCACAGATACGCAGTATTTT.